These 17 T cell receptor beta chains share one sample of origin, sequenced in a study of blood T cells in healthy people across ages (dated by TCRdb to about 2015). Preparation of the library involved 5' RACE. These reads were obtained on an Illumina HiSeq 2500. A second PCR of roughly 6 to 12 cycles was run with a J-beta primer mix and a sample-barcoded 5' primer. TCRdb itself trimmed the public reads at Q25 with fastp, ran MiXCR and retained productive beta chains. For every CDR3 protein sequence, its rows merge into one entry that carries the most common genes and DNA. The sample records 650,000 to 700,000 distinct CDR3 sequences, roughly 32% of which are singletons. 15% of the sample rests with the top ten. Sequenced material: blood. The receptors originated from an elderly woman in good health. Donor details come from another sample of the same person, matched by shared clones.

This chain joins TRBV4-3 and TRBJ1-2, with D perhaps matching TRBD1 (5 bases). CDR1 is LGHNA and CDR2 is YSLEER in the germline V gene. V shed 1 base and J shed 13 bases, with 19 bases lying between them. The CDR3 totals 14 residues. The CDR3 reads CASSQAQGNYGRTF. The DNA of the CDR3 is TGCGCCAGCAGCCAAGCCCAGGGTAACTATGGCCGCACCTTC.

This clonotype was seen just once. This chain uses TRBV7-9 with TRBJ2-5; 7 positions agree with TRBD2. Losses at the gene ends were 6 bases for V and 4 bases for J; bases not matched to a gene: 8. CDR1 and CDR2 (germline): SEHNR, FQNEAQ (reference sequence). This CDR3 contains 14 residues. The DNA of the CDR3 is TGTGCCAGCAGTTCCATGGGGGGGAGAGAGACCCAGTACTTC. It is translated as CASSSMGGRETQYF.

In this sample, this clonotype turned up a few times. Just one base apart from a much larger clone, this may be a read error. This chain joins TRBV5-1 and TRBJ2-2; D perhaps matches TRBD2 (5 bases). This CDR3 contains 15 residues. Per germline, CDR1 SGHRS and CDR2 YFSETQ. The CDR3 sequence: CASSLGSLNTGERFF. The CDR3 DNA follows: TGCGCCAGCAGCTTAGGGTCGCTGAACACCGGGGAGCGGTTTTTT.

This clonotype was recorded at least ten times. The chain is built from TRBV2 and TRBJ2-6; 10 bases align to TRBD1. Trimming at V came to 6 bases and at J to 1 base, leaving 6 bases not matched to a gene. CDR3 length equals 17 residues. Germline V lookup: CDR1 SNHLY, CDR2 FYNNEI. The CDR3, as DNA: TGTGCCAGCAGGCGACAGGGGGCTCTTTCTGGGGCCAACGTCCTGACTTTC. Protein sequence: CASRRQGALSGANVLTF.

J is TRBJ2-3 and V is TRBV7-2; D is unresolved. V was shortened by 0 bases and J by 9 bases, with 16 bases between the two germline ends. CDR1 and CDR2 (germline): SGHTA, FQGNSA. The CDR3 covers 15 residues. CDR3 amino acids: CASSLAMNSVETQYF. The CDR3 DNA reads TGTGCCAGCAGCTTAGCTATGAACTCAGTAGAAACGCAGTATTTT.

Ten or more counts support this clonotype. The V gene is TRBV10-3, the J gene TRBJ2-5; D might be TRBD1 (6 bases). The ends were cut back, 10 bases at V and 2 bases at J, with 14 bases in the middle. This CDR3 has 13 amino acids. Germline V gives CDR1 ENHRY, CDR2 SYGVKD. CDR3 residues: CATDEGEQETQYF. DNA of the CDR3: TGTGCCACTGACGAGGGGGAACAAGAGACCCAGTACTTC.

This clonotype was observed many times. V usage is TRBV12-3 or TRBV12-4 and J usage is TRBJ2-3, with a weak D call TRBD2 (6 bases). The CDR3 has 15 amino acids. The V and J ends lost 5 bases and 4 bases respectively, with 16 bases between them. The CDR3 DNA is TGTGCCAGCAGTGTCGGGACTCCTGACCCAGATACGCAGTATTTT. It encodes CASSVGTPDPDTQYF.

This clonotype was recorded many times. V usage is TRBV2 and J usage is TRBJ1-2; weak D call: TRBD1 (5 bases). V shed 5 bases and J shed 3 bases, with 22 bases lying between them. The CDR3 has 17 amino acids. Germline V lookup: CDR1 SNHLY, CDR2 FYNNEI. The CDR3 reads CASSSVLGEFSDYGYTF. The CDR3 coding sequence is TGTGCCAGCAGTTCAGTCCTAGGGGAGTTCTCGGACTATGGCTACACCTTC.

On this clonotype: Its ends do not fully match the called genes, so a read error is possible. V is TRBV6-5 and J is TRBJ1-2; D not resolved. Germline CDR1 and CDR2: MNHEY and SVGAGI. The CDR3 is 12 residues long. The CDR3 loop is CANSPAAYGYTF. The CDR3 nucleotides read TGTGCCAACAGTCCCGCGGCCTATGGCTACACCTTC.

The table lists this clonotype with a few counts. CDR3 loop: CASSHGTAGNTIYF. The CDR3 DNA follows: TGCGCCAGCAGCCACGGGACGGCTGGAAACACCATATATTTT. V gene TRBV5-1 combines with J gene TRBJ1-3; a weak D match, TRBD1 (5 bases). The germline V gene encodes CDR1 SGHRS and CDR2 YFSETQ. V lost 4 bases, J lost 2 bases, and 10 bases lay in between. This CDR3 contains 14 residues.

The genes are TRBV28 and TRBJ2-5; D is possibly TRBD1 (6 bases). The J call may be wrong; the DNA end is better matched by TRBJ2-7. Germline V gives CDR1 MDHEN, CDR2 SYDVKM. The CDR3 consists of 12 residues. Here the CDR3 reads CASSMTRGEQYF. DNA of the CDR3: TGTGCCAGCAGTATGACCAGGGGCGAGCAGTACTTC.

Turning to this clonotype: A much larger clone lies one base from this, so it may be a read error. The chain joins TRBV6-1 to TRBJ2-7, with 7 bases matching TRBD1. The CDR3 totals 13 residues. Germline V lookup: CDR1 MNHNS, CDR2 SASEGT. V shed 8 bases, J shed 5 bases, and the junction held 9 bases outside the gene matches. CDR3 DNA sequence: TGTGCCAGCGGTCTCGACAGGGCTGACGAGCAGTACTTC. It codes for CASGLDRADEQYF.

This chain links TRBV20-1 with TRBJ1-1; D possibly corresponds to TRBD1 (5 bases). This CDR3 comprises 16 residues. Trimming cost V 0 bases and J 4 bases, with 18 bases left between them. CDR1 and CDR2 (germline): DFQATT, SNEGSKA (reference sequence). The CDR3 loop reads CSARDGHGGEATEAFF. The CDR3 DNA reads as TGCAGTGCTAGAGATGGGCATGGGGGGGAAGCCACTGAAGCTTTCTTT.

Of note for this clonotype: One junction end does not reproduce the germline sequence, and a read error may be involved. The chain joins TRBV20-1 to TRBJ2-1; D is unresolved. The J call could be wrong; TRBJ2-7 is a better fit for the DNA end. The germline CDR1 and CDR2 sequences are DFQATT and SNEGSKA (reference sequence). The CDR3 sequence is 16 residues long. The CDR3 sequence is CSAGDPLRSSYNEQYF. In DNA, the CDR3 is TGCAGTGCTGGAGACCCCCTGAGGAGCTCCTACAATGAGCAGTACTTC.

The genes are TRBV4-2 and TRBJ1-4; the D gene is possibly TRBD1 (6 bases). The CDR3 has 15 residues. The V gene lost 0 bases and the J gene lost 8 bases, with 13 bases spanning the gap. CDR1 is LGHNA and CDR2 is YNFKEQ in the germline V gene. The CDR3 DNA reads TGTGCCAGCAGCCAAGAATGGCAGGGGTGGGAAAAACTGTTTTTT. Translation: CASSQEWQGWEKLFF.

V and J are TRBV6-5 and TRBJ2-4; the D gene is possibly TRBD2 (5 bases). The DNA end is more similar to TRBJ2-7, so the J call may be wrong. Germline V gene sequence: CDR1 MNHEY, CDR2 SVGAGI. The CDR3 extends over 14 amino acids. CDR3: CASSYATRDYEQYF. CDR3 bases: TGTGCCAGCAGTTACGCGACTCGGGACTACGAGCAGTACTTC.

This clonotype was seen repeatedly, ten times or more. The chain joins TRBV27 to TRBJ2-7; 12 bases match TRBD2. Germline V gene sequence: CDR1 MNHEY, CDR2 SMNVEV (reference sequence). The trim removed 4 bases at V and 2 bases at J, leaving 6 bases unmatched. CDR3 size: 16 residues. The CDR3 region has the DNA TGTGCCAGCAGTTCTCTCGGGACTAGCGGGCCCTACGAGCAGTACTTC. This codes for CASSSLGTSGPYEQYF.